This T cell receptor (beta chain) emerged from a study of OX40 agonist ivuxolimab in advanced cancers. Study information: In this trial design, patients received ivuxolimab intravenously at 0.01 to 10 mg/kg every 2 weeks.

Germline V gene lookup returns CDR1 MDHEN and CDR2 SYDVKM. Trimming pared 5 bases from V and 6 bases from J, leaving 16 bases between. This CDR3 has 14 amino acids. In regard to this clone: Its antigen remains unknown.

Profiling relied on immunoSEQ multiplex PCR, and the TCRdb table lists in-frame clones only, not all of them. The sample has 90,000 to 150,000 clones, roughly nine tenths seen once. Study-wide findings and caveats: Dosing at 0.1 to 3.0 mg/kg was accompanied by clonal expansion of CD4+ and CD8+ blood T cells by week 6.

The material sequenced was CD4+ or CD8+ T cells sorted from blood, taken in a trial of the OX40 agonist ivuxolimab. The J gene is TRBJ1-2, the V gene TRBV28; D may be TRBD1 (6 bases). This clonotype originated in an adult with an advanced solid tumor such as melanoma, head and neck, liver or kidney cancer. The CDR3 coding sequence is TGTGCCAGCAGTCTGCCGACAGGTCAAAATGGCTACACCTTC. Encoded protein: CASSLPTGQNGYTF.